This T cell receptor (beta chain) was observed in a study of beta chain features in type 1 diabetes. Study-level findings and limits: Moderate but significant shortening of TCRB CDR3s was recorded in all four CD4+ subsets from Type 1 diabetes patients.

V dropped 1 base and J dropped 9; count of bases not matched to a gene: 8. This CDR3 comprises 15 residues. CDR1 and CDR2 from the germline V gene are KGHSH and LQKENI. Since all of the isolated RNA was reverse transcribed, expressed TCRB transcripts were what got sequenced. Sequenced by immunoSEQ multiplex PCR; TCRdb stores in-frame clones only, minus some. Of 160,000 or so clones listed, roughly 9% are singletons. Worth noting for this clone: Its specificity is unknown.

This sequence joins TRBV18 and TRBJ2-1; 8 nucleotides align to TRBD2. The sequenced sample was central memory CD4+ T cells from blood. The clonotype was recovered from a woman aged 30 to 39 with type 1 diabetes. The CDR3 nucleotides read TGTGCCAGCTCACCACGACTAGCGTTGGGTGCTGAGCAGTTCTTC. Its translation: CASSPRLALGAEQFF. Filled out from reference TRBV18 and TRBJ2-1, the complete variable domain reads NAGVMQNPRHLVRRRGQEARLRCSPMKGHSHVYWYRQLPEEGLKFMVYLQKENIIDESGMPKERFSAEFPKEGPSILRIQQVVRGDSAAYFCASSPRLALGAEQFFGPGTRLTVL.